This TCR beta chain was recorded in a study of PD-1 blockade in classical Hodgkin lymphoma. This clone came up a few times. The antigen is undetermined. TCRdb's copy holds only in-frame clones and misses some; the assay was immunoSEQ multiplex PCR. The data show 9,000 to 13,000 clones, approximately 80% seen once. The trim removed 1 base at V and 2 bases at J, leaving 5 bases unmatched. CDR1 is SGHTA and CDR2 is FQGNSA in the germline V gene. The CDR3 consists of 15 residues. General observations from the study: Researchers reported that CD4+ TCR diversity, though not CD8+, rose significantly by C4D1.

With no exception, relapse followed autologous stem cell transplantation in all patients, and brentuximab vedotin exposure varied. The V and J genes are TRBV7-2 and TRBJ2-7, with 7 bases fitting TRBD2. The receptor was derived from a human donor with classical Hodgkin lymphoma. Here the sequenced sample was peripheral blood mononuclear cells (PBMCs), taken before the second cycle of nivolumab. CDR3 DNA: TGTGCCAGCAGCTTAGAGGGAGGGATCCCCTACGAGCAGTACTTC. Translation gives CASSLEGGIPYEQYF.